This T cell receptor (beta chain) was sequenced in a study of OX40 agonist ivuxolimab in advanced cancers. Study summary: Ivuxolimab is a fully human IgG2 antibody that activates OX40 (CD134). Of mixed ages from about 23 to 79 and averaging approximately 60 years, the group was around 78% male.

Clones were sequenced by immunoSEQ multiplex PCR, and TCRdb holds only the in-frame ones, with some missing. Among tens of thousands of clones listed, approximately 91% were seen once. With respect to this clone: Its matching antigen is unknown.

General study points: Among patients with partial responses at 0.1-3.0 mg/kg, clonal expansion was among the lowest.

The sequenced sample was CD4+ or CD8+ T cells sorted from blood, obtained in a trial of the OX40 agonist ivuxolimab. The TCR originated in an adult with an advanced solid tumor such as melanoma, head and neck, liver or kidney cancer.

The CDR3, as DNA: TGTGCCAGCAGTCCGGGGAGCTCCTATAATTCACCCCTCCACTTT. This translates into CASSPGSSYNSPLHF. The J gene is TRBJ1-6, the V gene TRBV28, with unresolved D. CDR3 length: 15 residues. Germline loops: CDR1 MDHEN, CDR2 SYDVKM. V lost 5 bases and J lost 0, with 8 bases in between.